One and the same sample provided the 10 T cell receptor beta chains below, sequenced in a study of T cells in Graves' hyperthyroidism and ophthalmopathy. Using RNA transcripts as the source, TCR beta CDR3 regions were amplified. The HTBI primer set served for first-round RT-PCR of the TCR CDR3. TCRdb passed the multiplex PCR reads through MiXCR, listing each CDR3 protein once. This table has approximately 700,000 distinct CDR3 sequences, 16% appearing once. The sequenced sample consisted of blood. These receptors came from a man aged 18 to 30 with Graves' hyperthyroidism.

The DNA of the CDR3 is TGTGCCAGCAGCTTAAAGGGACAGGGAAAACGAAGCTCCTACGAGCAGTACTTC. As protein: CASSLKGQGKRSSYEQYF. The genes are TRBV7-9 and TRBJ2-7; 9 nucleotides match TRBD1. J gave up 0 bases and V 2 bases, and 11 bases lay outside the gene matches. Germline-derived CDR1 and CDR2 are SEHNR and FQNEAQ (reference sequence). The CDR3 is made up of 18 amino acids. Complete variable domain (other parts from reference TRBV7-9 and TRBJ2-7): DTGVSQNPRHKITKRGQNVTFRCDPISEHNRLYWYRQTLGQGPEFLTYFQNEAQLEKSRLLSDRFSAERPKGSFSTLEIQRTEQGDSAMYLCASSLKGQGKRSSYEQYFGPGTRLTVT.

This clonotype was seen once. The germline gene is not matched at one end of the junction; a read error may be the cause. CDR3 sequence: CASSQDGAGYNEQLF. Written as DNA, the CDR3 is TGCGCCAGCAGCCAAGACGGGGCGGGATACAATGAGCAGCTCTTC. The V call is TRBV4-3, the J call TRBJ2-1; tentatively, D is TRBD2 (6 bases). CDR1 and CDR2 from the germline V gene are LGHNA and YSLEER. The CDR3 covers 15 residues.

This clonotype was seen only a few times. The chain has TRBV11-3 and TRBJ2-1; possible D gene TRBD2, 5 bases. The germline gives CDR1 SGHNT, CDR2 YENEEA. The CDR3 spans 14 residues. V lost 3 bases to trimming and J lost 6 bases, with 12 bases between them. CDR3 protein: CASSLNPRGNEQFF. CDR3 DNA sequence: TGTGCCAGCAGCTTGAACCCCCGGGGCAATGAGCAGTTCTTC.

In this sample, this clonotype turned up a few times. The V call is TRBV7-2, the J call TRBJ1-4; D unresolved. Germline CDR1 SGHTA, CDR2 FQGNSA. The CDR3 runs 13 residues. Between the trimmed V and J ends, which lost 1 base and 6 bases, there was a span of 6 bases. The CDR3 protein is CASSLGLDEKLFF. The CDR3 DNA reads TGTGCCAGCAGCTTAGGGCTAGATGAAAAACTGTTTTTT.

The chain recombines TRBV2 with TRBJ1-4; D might be TRBD1 (5 bases). The V gene's germline CDR1 is SNHLY and CDR2 FYNNEI. Between the trimmed V and J ends, which lost 5 bases and 10 bases, there was a span of 20 bases. The CDR3 loop spans 15 amino acids. The CDR3 loop reads CASSYDSQGLVKLFF. In DNA form, the CDR3 reads TGTGCCAGCAGTTATGACAGTCAGGGTCTGGTAAAACTGTTTTTT.

The V call is TRBV28, the J call TRBJ2-2; 8 bases line up with TRBD1. V dropped 3 bases and J dropped 5; count of bases not matched to a gene: 5. This CDR3 comprises 15 residues. Per the germline V gene, CDR1 is MDHEN and CDR2 is SYDVKM. CDR3 region: CASSFDRGGTGELFF. The DNA for the CDR3 is TGTGCCAGCAGTTTTGACAGGGGAGGAACCGGGGAGCTGTTTTTT.

About this clonotype itself: A read error may produce the germline difference seen at one junction end. The chain employs TRBV10-3 and TRBJ1-4; D is unresolved. The CDR3 length is 12 residues. CDR1 and CDR2 (germline): ENHRY, SYGVKD. The CDR3 loop is CAIRSENEKLSF. The CDR3 nucleotides read TGTGCCATCAGGTCAGAGAATGAAAAACTGTCTTTT.

This clonotype was seen repeatedly, ten times or more. This chain joins TRBV6-1 and TRBJ1-2; possible D gene TRBD1, 5 bases. The germline CDR1 and CDR2 sequences are MNHNS and SASEGT. The CDR3 spans 14 residues. Trimming pared 6 bases from V and 4 bases from J, leaving 15 bases between. The CDR3 spells CASRLPGPSYGYTF. The CDR3 nucleotides read TGTGCCAGCAGACTCCCGGGACCCTCCTATGGCTACACCTTC.

The gene calls are TRBV10-3 and TRBJ1-5; D is possibly TRBD1 (5 bases). Trimming shortened V by 4 bases and J by 1 base, and 11 bases separated the two germline ends. The CDR3 length is 15 residues. Germline CDR1 ENHRY, CDR2 SYGVKD. CDR3 sequence reads: CAISAPAGSNQPQHF. In DNA form, the CDR3 reads TGTGCCATCAGTGCCCCCGCAGGGAGCAATCAGCCCCAGCATTTT.

This clonotype has just a few counts. The V gene is TRBV9, the J gene TRBJ2-2; 9 bases map to TRBD2. The CDR3 sequence is 15 residues long. Losses at the gene ends were 1 base for V and 3 bases for J; bases not matched to a gene: 1. Germline lookup yields CDR1 SGDLS and CDR2 YYNGEE. CDR3: CASSVLAGHTGELFF. The CDR3 bases are TGTGCCAGCAGCGTACTAGCGGGACACACCGGGGAGCTGTTTTTT.